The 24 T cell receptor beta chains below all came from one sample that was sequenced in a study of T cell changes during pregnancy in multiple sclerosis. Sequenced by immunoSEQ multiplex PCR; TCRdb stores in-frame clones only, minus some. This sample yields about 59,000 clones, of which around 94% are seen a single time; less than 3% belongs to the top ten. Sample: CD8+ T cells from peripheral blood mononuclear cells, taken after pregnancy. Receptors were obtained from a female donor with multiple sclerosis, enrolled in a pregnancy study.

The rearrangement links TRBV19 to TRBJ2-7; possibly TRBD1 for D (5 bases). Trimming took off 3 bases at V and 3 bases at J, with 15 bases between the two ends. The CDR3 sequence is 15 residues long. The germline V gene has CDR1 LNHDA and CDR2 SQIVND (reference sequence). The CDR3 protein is CASSIQQGSFYEQYF. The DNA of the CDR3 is TGTGCCAGTAGTATTCAGCAGGGATCCTTCTACGAGCAGTACTTC.

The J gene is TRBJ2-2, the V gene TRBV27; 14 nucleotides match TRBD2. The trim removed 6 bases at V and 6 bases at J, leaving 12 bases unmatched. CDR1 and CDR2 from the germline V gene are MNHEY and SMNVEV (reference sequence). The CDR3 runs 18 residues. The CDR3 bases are TGTGCCAGCAGCCGCCCGTTTGGGACTAGCGGGAGTGCCGGGGAGCTGTTTTTT. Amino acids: CASSRPFGTSGSAGELFF.

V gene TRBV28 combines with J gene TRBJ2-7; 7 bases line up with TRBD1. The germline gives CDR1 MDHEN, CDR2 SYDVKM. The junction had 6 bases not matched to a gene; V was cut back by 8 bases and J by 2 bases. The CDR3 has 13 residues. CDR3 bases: TGTGCCAGCTGCCTTGGACAGGCCTACGAGCAGTACTTC. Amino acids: CASCLGQAYEQYF.

Here the CDR3 reads CASSQDPRGVQYF. CDR3 DNA sequence: TGCGCCAGCAGCCAAGATCCCCGGGGAGTGCAGTACTTC. The rearrangement joins TRBV4-1 to TRBJ2-7; D may be TRBD2 (5 bases). The CDR3 has 13 residues. V dropped 0 bases and J dropped 9 bases, with 12 bases sitting between them. From germline, CDR1 is MGHRA and CDR2 YSYEKL.

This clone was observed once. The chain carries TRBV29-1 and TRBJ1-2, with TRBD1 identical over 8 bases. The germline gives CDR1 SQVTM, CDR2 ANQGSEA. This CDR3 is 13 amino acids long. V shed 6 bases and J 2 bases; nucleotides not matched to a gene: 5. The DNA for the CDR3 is TGCAGCGTAGCAGGGGGCTTAAACTATGGCTACACCTTC. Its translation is CSVAGGLNYGYTF.

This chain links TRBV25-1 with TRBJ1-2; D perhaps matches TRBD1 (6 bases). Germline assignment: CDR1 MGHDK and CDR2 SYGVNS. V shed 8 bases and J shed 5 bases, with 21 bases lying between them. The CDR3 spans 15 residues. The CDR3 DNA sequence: TGTGCCAGCGGTTGGGAGGGGGGGCAGTCTTATGGCTACACCTTC. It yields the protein CASGWEGGQSYGYTF.

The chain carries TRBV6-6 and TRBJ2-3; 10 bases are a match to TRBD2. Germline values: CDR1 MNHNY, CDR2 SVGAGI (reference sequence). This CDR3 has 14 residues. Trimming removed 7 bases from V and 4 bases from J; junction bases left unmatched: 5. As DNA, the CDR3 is TGTGCCAGCAACGTAGCGGGAGGTGCAGATACGCAGTATTTT. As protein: CASNVAGGADTQYF.

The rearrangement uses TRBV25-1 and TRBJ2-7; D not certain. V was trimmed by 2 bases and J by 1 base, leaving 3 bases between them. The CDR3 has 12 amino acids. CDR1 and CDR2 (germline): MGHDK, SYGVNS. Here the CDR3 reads CASSEQSYEQYF. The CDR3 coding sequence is TGTGCCAGCAGTGAACAGTCCTACGAGCAGTACTTC.

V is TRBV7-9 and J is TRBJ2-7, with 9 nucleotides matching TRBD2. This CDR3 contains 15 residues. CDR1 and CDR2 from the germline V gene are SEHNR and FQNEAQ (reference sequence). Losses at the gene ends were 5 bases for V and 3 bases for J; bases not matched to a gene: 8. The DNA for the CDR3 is TGTGCCAGCAGCCCGAAGAGCGGGAGGAACTACGAGCAGTACTTC. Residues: CASSPKSGRNYEQYF.

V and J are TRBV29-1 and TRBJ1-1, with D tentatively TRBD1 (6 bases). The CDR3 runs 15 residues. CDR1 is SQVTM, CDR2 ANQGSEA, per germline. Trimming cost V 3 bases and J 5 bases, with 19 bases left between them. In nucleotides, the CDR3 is TGCAGCGTTGAGGCCCGCCGGGGGGCGGGGACTGAAGCTTTCTTT. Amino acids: CSVEARRGAGTEAFF.

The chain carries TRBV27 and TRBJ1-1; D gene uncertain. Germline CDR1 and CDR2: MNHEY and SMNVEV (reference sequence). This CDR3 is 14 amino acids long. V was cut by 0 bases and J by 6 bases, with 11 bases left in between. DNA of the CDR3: TGTGCCAGCAGTTTATCGTCCCGGGGTCCTGAAGCTTTCTTT. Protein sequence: CASSLSSRGPEAFF.

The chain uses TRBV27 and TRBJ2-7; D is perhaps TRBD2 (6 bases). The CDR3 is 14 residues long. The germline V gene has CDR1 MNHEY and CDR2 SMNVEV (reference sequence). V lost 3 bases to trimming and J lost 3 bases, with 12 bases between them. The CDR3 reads CASSFGTGSYEQYF. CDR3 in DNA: TGTGCCAGCAGTTTCGGGACTGGAAGCTACGAGCAGTACTTC.

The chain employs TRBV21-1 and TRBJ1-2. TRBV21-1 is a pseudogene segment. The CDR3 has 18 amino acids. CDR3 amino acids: CASSKVNVGGSYFYGYTF. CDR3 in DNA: TGTGCCAGCAGCAAAGTGAATGTGGGAGGATCCTACTTCTATGGCTACACCTTC.

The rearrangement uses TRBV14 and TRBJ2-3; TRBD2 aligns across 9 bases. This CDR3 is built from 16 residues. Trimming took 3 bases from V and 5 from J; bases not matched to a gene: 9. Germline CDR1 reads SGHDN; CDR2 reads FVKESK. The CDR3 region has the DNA TGTGCCAGCAGCCACCTAATAGCGGGAGTAGTAGATACGCAGTATTTT. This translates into CASSHLIAGVVDTQYF.

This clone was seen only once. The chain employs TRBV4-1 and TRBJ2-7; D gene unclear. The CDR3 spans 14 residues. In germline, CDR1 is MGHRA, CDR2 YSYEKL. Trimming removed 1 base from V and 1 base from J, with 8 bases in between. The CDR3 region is CASSQASQSYEQYF. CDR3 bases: TGCGCCAGCAGCCAAGCATCGCAGTCCTACGAGCAGTACTTC.

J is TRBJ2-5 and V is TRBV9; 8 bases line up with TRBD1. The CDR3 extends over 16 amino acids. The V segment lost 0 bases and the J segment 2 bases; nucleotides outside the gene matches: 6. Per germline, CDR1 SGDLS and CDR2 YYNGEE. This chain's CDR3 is CASSVAPGGGQETQYF. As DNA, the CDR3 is TGTGCCAGCAGCGTAGCCCCAGGGGGCGGACAAGAGACCCAGTACTTC.

The CDR3 sequence: CASSGTGEAYEQYF. Written as DNA, the CDR3 is TGTGCCAGCAGTGGGACAGGGGAGGCCTACGAGCAGTACTTC. V and J are TRBV28 and TRBJ2-7, with 10 nucleotides matching TRBD1. This CDR3 spans 14 amino acids. The germline V gene has CDR1 MDHEN and CDR2 SYDVKM. After removal of 5 bases from V and 2 bases from J, the junction contained 3 bases not matched to a gene.

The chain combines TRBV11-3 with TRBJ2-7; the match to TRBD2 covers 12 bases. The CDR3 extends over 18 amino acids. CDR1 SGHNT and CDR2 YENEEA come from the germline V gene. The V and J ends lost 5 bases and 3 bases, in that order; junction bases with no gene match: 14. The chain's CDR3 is CASSPTGTSGLLLYEQYF. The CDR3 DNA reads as TGTGCCAGCAGCCCAACCGGGACTAGCGGGTTGCTCCTCTACGAGCAGTACTTC. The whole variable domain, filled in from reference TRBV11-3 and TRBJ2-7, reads EAGVVQSPRYKIIEKKQPVAFWCNPISGHNTLYWYLQNLGQGPELLIRYENEEAVDDSQLPKDRFSAERLKGVDSTLKIQPAELGDSAVYLCASSPTGTSGLLLYEQYFGPGTRLTVT.

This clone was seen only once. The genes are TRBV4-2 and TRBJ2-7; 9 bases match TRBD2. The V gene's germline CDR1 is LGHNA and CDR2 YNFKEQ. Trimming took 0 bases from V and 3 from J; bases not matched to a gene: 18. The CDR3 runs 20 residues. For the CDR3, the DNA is TGTGCCAGCAGCCAAGATCACAGGGGTAGCGGGAGTGTTAGTGGCTACGAGCAGTACTTC. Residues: CASSQDHRGSGSVSGYEQYF.

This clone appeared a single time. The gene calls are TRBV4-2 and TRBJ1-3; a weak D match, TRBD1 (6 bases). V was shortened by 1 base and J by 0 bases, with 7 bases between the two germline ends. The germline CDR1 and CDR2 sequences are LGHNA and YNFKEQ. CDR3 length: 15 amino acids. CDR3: CASSQGTVSGNTIYF. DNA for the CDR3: TGTGCCAGCAGCCAAGGGACAGTCTCTGGAAACACCATATATTTT.

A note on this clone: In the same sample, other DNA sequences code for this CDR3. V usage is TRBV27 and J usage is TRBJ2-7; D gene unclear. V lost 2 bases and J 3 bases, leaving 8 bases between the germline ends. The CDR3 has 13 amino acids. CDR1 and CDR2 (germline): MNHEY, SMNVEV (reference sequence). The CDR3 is CASSLGQNYEQYF. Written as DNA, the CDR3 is TGTGCCAGCAGTTTAGGGCAGAACTACGAGCAGTACTTC.

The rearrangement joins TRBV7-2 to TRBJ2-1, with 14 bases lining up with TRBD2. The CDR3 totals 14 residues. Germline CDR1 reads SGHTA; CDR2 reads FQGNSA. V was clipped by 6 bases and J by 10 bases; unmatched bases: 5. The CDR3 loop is CASSSRLAGGEQFF. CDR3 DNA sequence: TGTGCCAGCAGTTCTAGACTAGCGGGAGGGGAGCAGTTCTTC.

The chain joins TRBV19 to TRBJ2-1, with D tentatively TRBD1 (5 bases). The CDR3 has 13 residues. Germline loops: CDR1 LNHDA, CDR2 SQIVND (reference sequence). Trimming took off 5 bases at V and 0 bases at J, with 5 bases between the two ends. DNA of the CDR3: TGTGCCAGTAGTGACAGCTCCTACAATGAGCAGTTCTTC. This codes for CASSDSSYNEQFF.

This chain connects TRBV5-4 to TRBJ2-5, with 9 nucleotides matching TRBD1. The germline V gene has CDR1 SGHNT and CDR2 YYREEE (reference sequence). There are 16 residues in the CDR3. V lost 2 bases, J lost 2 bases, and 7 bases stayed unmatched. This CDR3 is CASSFGTGRRQETQYF. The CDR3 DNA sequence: TGTGCCAGCAGCTTTGGGACAGGGAGGAGGCAAGAGACCCAGTACTTC.